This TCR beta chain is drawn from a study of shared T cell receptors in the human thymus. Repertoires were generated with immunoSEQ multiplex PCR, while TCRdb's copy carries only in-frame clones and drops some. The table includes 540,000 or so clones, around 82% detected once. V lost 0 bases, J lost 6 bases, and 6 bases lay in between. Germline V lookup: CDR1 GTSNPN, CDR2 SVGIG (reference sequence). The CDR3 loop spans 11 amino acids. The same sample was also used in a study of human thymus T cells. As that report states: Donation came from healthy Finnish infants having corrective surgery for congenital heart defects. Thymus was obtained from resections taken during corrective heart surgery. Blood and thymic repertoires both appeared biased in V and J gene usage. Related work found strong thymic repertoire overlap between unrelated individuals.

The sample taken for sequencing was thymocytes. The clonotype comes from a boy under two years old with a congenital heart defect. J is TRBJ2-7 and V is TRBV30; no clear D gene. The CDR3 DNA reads TGTGCCTGGAGTGTACACGTCGAGCAGTACTTC. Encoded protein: CAWSVHVEQYF.